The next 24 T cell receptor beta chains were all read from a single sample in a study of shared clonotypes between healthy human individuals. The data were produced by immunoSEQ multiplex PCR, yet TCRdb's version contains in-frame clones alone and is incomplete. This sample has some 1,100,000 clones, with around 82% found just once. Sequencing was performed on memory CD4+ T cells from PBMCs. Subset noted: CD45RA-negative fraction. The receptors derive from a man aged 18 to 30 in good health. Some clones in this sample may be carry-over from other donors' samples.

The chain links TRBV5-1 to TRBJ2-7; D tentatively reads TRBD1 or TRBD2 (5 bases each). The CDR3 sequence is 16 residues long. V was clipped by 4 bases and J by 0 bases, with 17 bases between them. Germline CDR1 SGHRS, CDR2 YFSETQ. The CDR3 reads CASSGDGTASSYEQYF. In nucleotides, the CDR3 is TGCGCCAGCAGCGGTGACGGGACCGCTAGCTCCTACGAGCAGTACTTC.

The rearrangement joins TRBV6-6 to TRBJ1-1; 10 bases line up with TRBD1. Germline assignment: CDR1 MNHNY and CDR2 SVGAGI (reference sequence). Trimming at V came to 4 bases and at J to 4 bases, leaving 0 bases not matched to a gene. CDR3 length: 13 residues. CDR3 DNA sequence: TGTGCCAGCAGTTGGACAGGGGGCACTGAAGCTTTCTTT. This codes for CASSWTGGTEAFF.

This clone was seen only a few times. This CDR3 is CASSLDDREGAEAFF. The CDR3 DNA reads TGTGCCAGCAGCTTAGACGACAGGGAGGGCGCTGAAGCTTTCTTT. V usage is TRBV7-3 and J usage is TRBJ1-1; 7 positions agree with TRBD1. The germline gives CDR1 SGHTA, CDR2 FQGTGA. The CDR3 totals 15 residues. With 2 bases clipped from V and 6 bases from J, the junction kept 9 bases outside the gene matches.

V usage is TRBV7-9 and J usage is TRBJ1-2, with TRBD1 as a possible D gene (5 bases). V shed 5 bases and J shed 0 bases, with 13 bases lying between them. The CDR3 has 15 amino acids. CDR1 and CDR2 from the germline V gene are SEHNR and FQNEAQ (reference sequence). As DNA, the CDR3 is TGTGCCAGCAGCCTAGGGGCAGCTTCTAACTATGGCTACACCTTC. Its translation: CASSLGAASNYGYTF.

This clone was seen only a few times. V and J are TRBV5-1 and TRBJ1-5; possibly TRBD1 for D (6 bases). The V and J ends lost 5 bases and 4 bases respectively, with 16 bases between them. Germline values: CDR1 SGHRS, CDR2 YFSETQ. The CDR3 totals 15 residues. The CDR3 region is CASSEAAGVNQPQHF. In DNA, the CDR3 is TGCGCCAGCAGTGAAGCGGCAGGGGTAAATCAGCCCCAGCATTTT. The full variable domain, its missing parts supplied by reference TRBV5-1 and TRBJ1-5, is KAGVTQTPRYLIKTRGQQVTLSCSPISGHRSVSWYQQTPGQGLQFLFEYFSETQRNKGNFPGRFSGRQFSNSRSEMNVSTLELGDSALYLCASSEAAGVNQPQHFGDGTRLSIL.

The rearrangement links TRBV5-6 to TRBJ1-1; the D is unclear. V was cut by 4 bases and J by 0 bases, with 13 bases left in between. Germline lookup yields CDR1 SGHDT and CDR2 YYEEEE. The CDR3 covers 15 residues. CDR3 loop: CASSTGLFMNTEAFF. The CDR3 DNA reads TGTGCCAGCAGCACGGGCCTTTTCATGAACACTGAAGCTTTCTTT.

The CDR3 nucleotides read TGTGCCAGCAACGGGGGAGCGGGAGTTGGTGAGCAGTTCTTC. This encodes CASNGGAGVGEQFF. V usage is TRBV6-1 and J usage is TRBJ2-1; 8 bases map to TRBD2. Trimming cost V 7 bases and J 9 bases; bases outside gene matches: 11. The length of the CDR3 is 14 residues. The germline gives CDR1 MNHNS, CDR2 SASEGT.

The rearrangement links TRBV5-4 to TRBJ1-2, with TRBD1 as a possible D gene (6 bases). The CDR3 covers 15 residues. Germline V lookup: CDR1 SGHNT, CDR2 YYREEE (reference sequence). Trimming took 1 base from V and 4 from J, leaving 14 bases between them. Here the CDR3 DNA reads TGTGCCAGCAGCTTGTCAGGTACAGGGCCCTATGGCTACACCTTC. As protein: CASSLSGTGPYGYTF.

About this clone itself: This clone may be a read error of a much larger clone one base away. CDR3 nucleotide sequence: TGTGCCAGCAGCCCGACTAGCGGGGGCACAGATACGCAGTATTTT. Its protein product is CASSPTSGGTDTQYF. V gene TRBV7-9 combines with J gene TRBJ2-3; TRBD2 aligns across 11 bases. The CDR3 runs to 15 residues. The germline gives CDR1 SEHNR, CDR2 FQNEAQ (reference sequence). Unmatched junction bases numbered 2, after V lost 5 bases and J lost 1 base.

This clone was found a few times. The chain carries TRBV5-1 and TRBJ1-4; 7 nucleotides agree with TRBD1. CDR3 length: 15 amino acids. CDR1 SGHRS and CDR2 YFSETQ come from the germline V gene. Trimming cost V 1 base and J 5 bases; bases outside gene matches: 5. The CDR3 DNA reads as TGCGCCAGCAGCTTGAACCAGGGGGGGAATGAAAAACTGTTTTTT. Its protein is CASSLNQGGNEKLFF.

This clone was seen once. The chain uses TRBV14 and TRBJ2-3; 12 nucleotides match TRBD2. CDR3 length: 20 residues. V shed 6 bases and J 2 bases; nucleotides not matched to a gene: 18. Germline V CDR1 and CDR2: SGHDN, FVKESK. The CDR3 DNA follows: TGTGCCAGCAGGATACTAGCGGGAGGTCCGGGAGCACCCTTCACAGATACGCAGTATTTT. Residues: CASRILAGGPGAPFTDTQYF.

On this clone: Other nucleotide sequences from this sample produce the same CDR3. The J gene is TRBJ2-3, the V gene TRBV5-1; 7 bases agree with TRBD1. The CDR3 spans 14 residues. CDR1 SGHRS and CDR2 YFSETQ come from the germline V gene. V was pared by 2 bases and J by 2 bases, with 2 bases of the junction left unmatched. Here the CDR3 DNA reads TGCGCCAGCAGCTTAGGGACAGTCACAGATACGCAGTATTTT. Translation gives CASSLGTVTDTQYF.

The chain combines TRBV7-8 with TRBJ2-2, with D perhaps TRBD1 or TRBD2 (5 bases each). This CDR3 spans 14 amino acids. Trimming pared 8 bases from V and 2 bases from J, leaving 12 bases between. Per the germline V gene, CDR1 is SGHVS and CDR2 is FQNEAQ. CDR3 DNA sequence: TGTGCCAGCGGAGGCAGGGTTAACACCGGGGAGCTGTTTTTT. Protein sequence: CASGGRVNTGELFF.

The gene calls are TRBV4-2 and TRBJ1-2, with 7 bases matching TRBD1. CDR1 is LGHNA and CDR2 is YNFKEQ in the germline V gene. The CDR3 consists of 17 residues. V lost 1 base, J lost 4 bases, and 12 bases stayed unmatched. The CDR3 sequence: CASSQVADEGAGYGYTF. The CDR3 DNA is TGTGCCAGCAGCCAAGTCGCAGACGAGGGGGCCGGCTATGGCTACACCTTC.

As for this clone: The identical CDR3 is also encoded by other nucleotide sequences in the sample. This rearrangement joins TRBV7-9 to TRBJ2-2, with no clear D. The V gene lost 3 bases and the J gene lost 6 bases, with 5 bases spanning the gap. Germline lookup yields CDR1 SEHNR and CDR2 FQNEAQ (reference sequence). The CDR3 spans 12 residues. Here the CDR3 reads CASSLGPGELFF. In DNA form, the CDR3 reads TGTGCCAGCAGCTTGGGTCCCGGGGAGCTGTTTTTT.

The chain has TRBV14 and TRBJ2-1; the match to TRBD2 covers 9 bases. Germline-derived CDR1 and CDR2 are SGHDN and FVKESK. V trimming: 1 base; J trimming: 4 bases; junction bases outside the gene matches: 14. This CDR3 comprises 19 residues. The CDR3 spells CASSQGVRTSAANYNEQFF. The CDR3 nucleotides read TGTGCCAGCAGCCAAGGGGTCAGGACTAGCGCGGCCAATTACAATGAGCAGTTCTTC. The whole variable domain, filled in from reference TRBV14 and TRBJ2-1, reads EAGVTQFPSHSVIEKGQTVTLRCDPISGHDNLYWYRRVMGKEIKFLLHFVKESKQDESGMPNNRFLAERTGGTYSTLKVQPAELEDSGVYFCASSQGVRTSAANYNEQFFGPGTRLTVL.

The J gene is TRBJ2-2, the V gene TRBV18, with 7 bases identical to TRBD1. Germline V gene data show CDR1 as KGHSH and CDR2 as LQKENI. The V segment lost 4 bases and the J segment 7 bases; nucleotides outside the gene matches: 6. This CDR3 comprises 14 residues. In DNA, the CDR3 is TGTGCCAGCTCACAGGGGGCTGGAGGCGGGGAGCTGTTTTTT. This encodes CASSQGAGGGELFF.

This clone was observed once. The CDR3 spells CASRRDRPPWRQYF. CDR3 bases: TGTGCCAGCAGGAGGGACAGGCCCCCTTGGAGGCAGTACTTC. This sequence joins TRBV27 and TRBJ2-7, with TRBD1 matching 8 bases. The CDR3 totals 14 residues. Unmatched junction bases numbered 13, after V lost 6 bases and J lost 9 bases. CDR1 and CDR2 from the germline V gene are MNHEY and SMNVEV (reference sequence).

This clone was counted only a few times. The CDR3 region is CASLPKRSSYNEQFF. In nucleotides, the CDR3 is TGTGCCAGCCTACCCAAGCGGAGCTCCTACAATGAGCAGTTCTTC. The chain joins TRBV27 to TRBJ2-1; D might be TRBD2 (5 bases). The ends were cut back, 8 bases at V and 0 bases at J, with 14 bases in the middle. In germline, CDR1 is MNHEY, CDR2 SMNVEV (reference sequence). The CDR3 is 15 residues long.

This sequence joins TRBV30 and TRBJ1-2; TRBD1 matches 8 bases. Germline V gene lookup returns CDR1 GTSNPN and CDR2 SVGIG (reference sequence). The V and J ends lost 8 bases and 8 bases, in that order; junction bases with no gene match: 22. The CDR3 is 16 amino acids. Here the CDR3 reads CAGRKPGGGILGGYTF. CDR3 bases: TGTGCCGGAAGAAAACCAGGGGGCGGTATACTTGGAGGCTACACCTTC.

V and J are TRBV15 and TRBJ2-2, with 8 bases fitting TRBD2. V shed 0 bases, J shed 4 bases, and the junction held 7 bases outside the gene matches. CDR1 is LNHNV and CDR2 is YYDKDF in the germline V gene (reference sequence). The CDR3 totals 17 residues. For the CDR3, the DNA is TGTGCCACCAGCAGAGATGATCCGGGAGGGCCCACCGGGGAGCTGTTTTTT. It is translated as CATSRDDPGGPTGELFF.

The CDR3 loop is CSAQREVAQYF. The CDR3 DNA reads as TGCAGTGCTCAGCGGGAGGTCGCGCAGTATTTT. V and J are TRBV20-1 and TRBJ2-3; 9 nucleotides agree with TRBD2. This CDR3 spans 11 amino acids. Germline CDR1 reads DFQATT; CDR2 reads SNEGSKA (reference sequence). The trim removed 5 bases at V and 10 bases at J, leaving 4 bases unmatched.

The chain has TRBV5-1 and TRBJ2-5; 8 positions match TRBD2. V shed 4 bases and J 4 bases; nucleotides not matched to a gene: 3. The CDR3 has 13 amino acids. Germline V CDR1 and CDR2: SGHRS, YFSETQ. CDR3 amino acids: CASSAGLGETQYF. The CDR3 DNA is TGCGCCAGCAGCGCGGGACTAGGAGAGACCCAGTACTTC.

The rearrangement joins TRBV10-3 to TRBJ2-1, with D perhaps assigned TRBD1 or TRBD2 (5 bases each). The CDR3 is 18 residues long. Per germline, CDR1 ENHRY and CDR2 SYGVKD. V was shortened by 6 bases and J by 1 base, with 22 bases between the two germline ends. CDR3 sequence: CAIRETTGLARSYNEQFF. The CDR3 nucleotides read TGTGCCATCAGAGAAACCACGGGGCTAGCACGGTCCTACAATGAGCAGTTCTTC.